The clone carrying this TCR beta chain was seen more than once but under ten times. The CDR3 extends over 15 amino acids. Libraries were prepared by immunoSEQ multiplex PCR; TCRdb keeps only in-frame clonotypes and omits some of them. The table records approximately 220,000 clones, approximately 83% of them present only once. The data are from a study of blood T cell repertoires in COVID-19. The TCR was taken from a woman between 55 and 75 years old with acute or convalescent COVID-19. The rearrangement links TRBV21-1 to TRBJ1-2; TRBD1 is the table's D call and was not checked against the DNA. TRBV21-1 is flagged as a pseudogene. Material: peripheral blood. CDR3 in amino acids: CASSKVAGKNYGYTF. For the CDR3, the DNA is TGTGCCAGCAGCAAAGTGGCAGGGAAGAACTATGGCTACACCTTC.